This T cell receptor (beta chain) emerged from a study of cytomegalovirus exposure and HLA in healthy donors. Study results and limitations: Researchers reported from a later analysis that most CMV-associated TCR beta chains appeared HLA-restricted. Solely CMV serostatus was available to characterize immune exposure.

Primers: 60 Vbeta forward and 13 Jbeta reverse. Under the authors' procedure: A follow-up analysis tallied 60 million to 85 million unique TCR beta chains, some 9.9 million shared. Libraries were prepared by immunoSEQ multiplex PCR; TCRdb keeps only in-frame clonotypes and omits some of them. D and trimming come from the DNA, and the V and J calls and clone size come from that table. Seen here are 200,000 to 300,000 clones, 82% observed once, and the top ten hold 4.5% to 6%. Details on this clone: Its antigen is unidentified.

CDR1 and CDR2 from the germline V gene are SGDLS and YYNGEE. V lost 4 bases, J lost 2 bases, and 2 bases stayed unmatched. The CDR3 is 15 residues long. Sequencing was performed on PBMCs. The receptor comes from a woman between 40 and 55 years old in good health and CMV-seropositive. The rearrangement uses TRBV9 and TRBJ2-1; 11 nucleotides agree with TRBD2. CDR3 DNA: TGTGCCAGCAGCATTAGCGGGGGGGCCTACAATGAGCAGTTCTTC. Protein: CASSISGGAYNEQFF. Full variable domain (outside the CDR3, taken from reference TRBV9 and TRBJ2-1): DSGVTQTPKHLITATGQRVTLRCSPRSGDLSVYWYQQSLDQGLQFLIQYYNGEERAKGNILERFSAQQFPDLHSELNLSSLELGDSALYFCASSISGGAYNEQFFGPGTRLTVL.